The 26 T cell receptor beta chains below all came from one sample that was sequenced in a study of blood T cells in healthy people across ages. The second PCR ran about 6 to 11 cycles with a sample-barcoded 5' primer and J-beta primers. One entry per CDR3 protein, called by TCRdb with MiXCR from the 5' RACE reads. The repertoire holds more than 900,000 distinct CDR3 sequences, with 25% to 30% as singletons. These data also featured in a second study, about T cells of mothers and their children.

Sequenced sample: blood. Source of these receptors: a middle-aged woman in good health.

This clonotype was recorded at least ten times. This chain uses TRBV7-8 with TRBJ2-7, with D possibly being TRBD2 (5 bases). The germline CDR1 and CDR2 sequences are SGHVS and FQNEAQ. This CDR3 region has 16 residues. Trimming stripped 4 bases from V and 3 bases from J, with 19 bases between. The DNA of the CDR3 is TGTGCCAGCAGCTCCCGACGGCTGGCCGGGGACTACGAGCAGTACTTC. Its translation is CASSSRRLAGDYEQYF.

The chain carries TRBV18 and TRBJ2-7, with D unclear. Per the germline V gene, CDR1 is KGHSH and CDR2 is LQKENI. Deletions cut 3 bases from V and 5 bases from J, with 20 bases between. The CDR3 consists of 16 residues. The CDR3 DNA reads TGTGCCAGCTCACCGCGCAGCAGTAGGGCTCAGGACGAGCAGTACTTC. It codes for CASSPRSSRAQDEQYF.

The rearrangement uses TRBV6-1 and TRBJ1-4; weak D call: TRBD1 (5 bases). Germline V CDR1 and CDR2: MNHNS, SASEGT. Trimming stripped 4 bases from V and 1 base from J, with 13 bases between. The CDR3 loop spans 16 amino acids. As DNA, the CDR3 is TGTGCCAGCAGTGCCCAGGGTGGGGGAACTAATGAAAAACTGTTTTTT. Amino acid sequence: CASSAQGGGTNEKLFF.

This chain links TRBV28 with TRBJ2-1, with 9 bases aligning to TRBD1. The CDR3 extends over 16 amino acids. With 4 bases clipped from V and 8 bases from J, the junction kept 12 bases outside the gene matches. Germline CDR1 MDHEN, CDR2 SYDVKM. The chain's CDR3 is CASSSAPGQGSDEQFF. CDR3 DNA: TGTGCCAGCAGTTCAGCTCCGGGACAGGGATCCGATGAGCAGTTCTTC.

This clonotype was recorded a few times. A much larger clone differs from this one at a single base, so this may be a read error. This chain links TRBV29-1 with TRBJ2-7, with D perhaps TRBD1 or TRBD2 (5 bases each). The germline V gene has CDR1 SQVTM and CDR2 ANQGSEA. Trimming removed 7 bases from V and 4 bases from J, with 14 bases in between. CDR3 length: 12 residues. The CDR3 bases are TGCAGCGGTGTGGGGGTGACATACGAGCAGTACTTC. Protein product: CSGVGVTYEQYF.

This clonotype was seen more than once but under ten times. The chain employs TRBV7-2 and TRBJ2-7, with 11 bases lining up with TRBD2. V gave up 0 bases and J gave up 0 bases; unmatched junction bases: 7. The CDR3 covers 18 residues. Germline V gene data show CDR1 as SGHTA and CDR2 as FQGNSA. The CDR3 reads CASSLAASGGLSSYEQYF. CDR3 sequence (DNA): TGTGCCAGCAGCTTAGCGGCTAGCGGGGGGCTTAGCTCCTACGAGCAGTACTTC.

In its sample, this clonotype was seen a few times. A much larger clone sits a single nucleotide away, making a read error possible. The V gene is TRBV7-2, the J gene TRBJ2-4, with D perhaps TRBD1 (7 bases). The CDR3 length is 13 residues. Trimming removed 5 bases from V and 13 bases from J, with 18 bases in between. Per the germline V gene, CDR1 is SGHTA and CDR2 is FQGNSA. The CDR3 nucleotides are TGTGCCAGCAGCACCGGACGCAGGGGGGAGCAGTACTTC. As protein: CASSTGRRGEQYF.

The gene calls are TRBV11-2 and TRBJ1-4, with TRBD1 as a possible D gene (6 bases). This CDR3 is 15 amino acids long. Trimming took off 3 bases at V and 4 bases at J, with 12 bases between the two ends. Germline CDR1 SGHAT, CDR2 FQNNGV. CDR3: CASSFGGGFNEKLFF. The CDR3 DNA reads as TGTGCCAGCAGCTTCGGAGGGGGGTTTAATGAAAAACTGTTTTTT.

Concerning this clonotype itself: At one of its ends the junction is not consistent with the germline gene, which may arise from a read error. The chain combines TRBV4-3 with TRBJ2-1; 7 bases map to TRBD1. The CDR3 runs to 17 residues. Germline V lookup: CDR1 LGHNA, CDR2 YSLEER. CDR3 loop: CASSQDHGRGFVNKQFF. CDR3 coding DNA: TGCGCCAGCAGCCAAGATCACGGCAGGGGGTTTGTCAATAAGCAGTTCTTC.

This clonotype occurred many times. V and J are TRBV27 and TRBJ1-2; no clear D. The CDR3 spans 15 residues. The germline V gene encodes CDR1 MNHEY and CDR2 SMNVEV (reference sequence). V lost 0 bases and J lost 0, with 8 bases in between. The CDR3 DNA reads TGTGCCAGCAGTTTATCGGCATTCGCTAACTATGGCTACACCTTC. This translates into CASSLSAFANYGYTF.

In its sample, this clonotype was seen a few times. V is TRBV27 and J is TRBJ2-1; TRBD1 agrees at 7 bases. The J call may be mistaken, given a closer DNA end match to TRBJ2-7. Germline CDR1 MNHEY, CDR2 SMNVEV (reference sequence). This CDR3 has 19 amino acids. Here the CDR3 reads CASTRTGRQGGMSYNEQYF. The CDR3 DNA reads as TGTGCCAGCACCAGAACGGGGCGACAGGGCGGTATGTCCTACAATGAGCAGTACTTC.

The rearrangement uses TRBV12-3 or TRBV12-4 and TRBJ2-3; 8 positions match TRBD1. The CDR3 sequence is 15 residues long. V lost 5 bases to trimming and J lost 6 bases; unmatched junction nucleotides: 10. CDR3 sequence reads: CASSPRTGSGDTQYF. DNA of the CDR3: TGTGCCAGCAGTCCCAGGACAGGGTCGGGCGATACGCAGTATTTT.

The V call is TRBV28, the J call TRBJ2-1; D is perhaps TRBD2 (6 bases). V was shortened by 7 bases and J by 0 bases, with 19 bases between the two germline ends. CDR1 and CDR2 from the germline V gene are MDHEN and SYDVKM. The CDR3 covers 17 residues. This chain's CDR3 is CASNIGGGASSYNEQFF. CDR3 nucleotides: TGTGCCAGCAACATAGGAGGCGGGGCGAGCTCCTACAATGAGCAGTTCTTC.

This clonotype has only a few counts. The chain recombines TRBV29-1 with TRBJ1-2; no clear D gene. CDR1 and CDR2 from the germline V gene are SQVTM and ANQGSEA. The CDR3 consists of 11 residues. With 4 bases removed from V and 7 bases from J, the gap between germline ends came to 10 bases. The CDR3: CSVGRLGGYTF. CDR3 nucleotide sequence: TGCAGCGTTGGACGTCTTGGTGGCTACACCTTC.

This clonotype was counted at least ten times. This sequence joins TRBV7-2 and TRBJ1-1, with a possible D match to TRBD1 (6 bases). Between the trimmed V and J ends, which lost 4 bases and 0 bases, there was a span of 6 bases. This CDR3 spans 13 amino acids. Germline assignment: CDR1 SGHTA and CDR2 FQGNSA. In DNA form, the CDR3 reads TGTGCCAGCAGCTCAGGGGTGAACACTGAAGCTTTCTTT. This gives the protein CASSSGVNTEAFF.

This clonotype was recorded a few times. The V and J genes are TRBV7-2 and TRBJ1-1; D may be TRBD1 (6 bases). CDR1 is SGHTA, CDR2 FQGNSA, per germline. The V end was cut by 5 bases, the J end by 4 bases, with 17 bases between. The CDR3 length is 15 residues. CDR3 amino acids: CASSGQISVGTEAFF. The CDR3 nucleotides are TGTGCCAGCAGCGGACAGATAAGCGTGGGCACTGAAGCTTTCTTT.

This chain joins TRBV12-3 or TRBV12-4 and TRBJ1-1; no definite D call. CDR3 length equals 12 residues. V lost 8 bases, J lost 1 base, and 8 bases lay in between. As DNA, the CDR3 is TGTGCCAGCCTTACAGAGAACACTGAAGCTTTCTTT. Translating gives CASLTENTEAFF.

This clonotype has a count of ten or more. V usage is TRBV7-9 and J usage is TRBJ2-5, with TRBD1 identical over 7 bases. The CDR3 is 16 amino acids. Per germline, CDR1 SEHNR and CDR2 FQNEAQ (reference sequence). Trimming cost V 1 base and J 4 bases; bases outside gene matches: 9. CDR3 loop: CASSLEVVRGRETQYF. CDR3 DNA: TGTGCCAGCAGCTTAGAAGTCGTGAGGGGGCGAGAGACCCAGTACTTC. Looking up the rest from reference TRBV7-9 and TRBJ2-5 gives the full variable domain: DTGVSQNPRHKITKRGQNVTFRCDPISEHNRLYWYRQTLGQGPEFLTYFQNEAQLEKSRLLSDRFSAERPKGSFSTLEIQRTEQGDSAMYLCASSLEVVRGRETQYFGPGTRLLVL.

The chain's CDR3 is CASGSGGTQYF. CDR3 sequence (DNA): TGTGCTAGCGGCTCCGGGGGGACCCAGTACTTC. The chain is built from TRBV7-7 and TRBJ2-5; D perhaps matches TRBD2 (6 bases). This CDR3 has 11 residues. The V gene's germline CDR1 is SSHAT and CDR2 FNYEAQ (reference sequence). Full variable domain (rest looked up from reference TRBV7-7 and TRBJ2-5): GAGVSQSPRYKVTKRGQDVTLRCDPISSHATLYWYQQALGQGPEFLTYFNYEAQPDKSGLPSDRFSAERPEGSISTLTIQRTEQRDSAMYRCASGSGGTQYFGPGTRLLVL.

This clonotype was detected only a few times. The chain is built from TRBV4-3 and TRBJ2-5, with D unresolved. The CDR3 loop spans 15 amino acids. Germline V gene lookup returns CDR1 LGHNA and CDR2 YSLEER. Deletions cut 3 bases from V and 4 bases from J, with 15 bases between. This CDR3 reads CASSQGWEPLETQYF. For the CDR3, the DNA is TGCGCCAGCAGCCAGGGGTGGGAACCGTTAGAGACCCAGTACTTC.

This clonotype turned up a few times. The CDR3 reads CATGLEAGPVGAFF. As DNA, the CDR3 is TGTGCCACCGGCCTAGAGGCAGGCCCCGTAGGAGCTTTCTTT. This rearrangement joins TRBV15 to TRBJ1-1; D is uncertain. CDR1 is LNHNV, CDR2 YYDKDF, per germline (reference sequence). The CDR3 extends over 14 amino acids. The V end lost 8 bases, the J end lost 10 bases, and 23 bases lay between the germline ends.

The genes are TRBV20-1 and TRBJ2-7; D may be TRBD1 or TRBD2 (5 bases each). The end of the DNA is better explained by TRBJ2-5, so the J call may be wrong. The CDR3 length is 13 residues. Germline CDR1 DFQATT, CDR2 SNEGSKA (reference sequence). The CDR3 coding sequence is TGCAGTGCTCAGAGGGGCTCCGGCGAGACCCAGTACTTC. Its protein product is CSAQRGSGETQYF.

The chain joins TRBV20-1 to TRBJ2-6, with 7 bases lining up with TRBD1. Trimming cost V 5 bases and J 4 bases; bases outside gene matches: 11. Germline values: CDR1 DFQATT, CDR2 SNEGSKA (reference sequence). There are 16 residues in the CDR3. The CDR3 reads CSADGSTGPGANVLTF. In nucleotides, the CDR3 is TGCAGTGCTGATGGATCGACAGGGCCCGGGGCCAACGTCCTGACTTTC.

The chain links TRBV7-2 to TRBJ1-5, with D uncertain. The V and J ends lost 1 base and 4 bases respectively, with 14 bases between them. Germline CDR1 and CDR2: SGHTA and FQGNSA. This CDR3 has 16 amino acids. The CDR3 DNA reads as TGTGCCAGCAGCTTAGGATCCGGGCAGCAAAATCAGCCCCAGCATTTT. Its protein product is CASSLGSGQQNQPQHF.

This clonotype was recorded a few times. This chain links TRBV12-3 or TRBV12-4 with TRBJ2-1; 9 bases agree with TRBD2. The CDR3 contains 14 residues. V was pared by 8 bases and J by 4 bases, with 6 bases of the junction left unmatched. The CDR3 sequence is CASVLAGTYNEQFF. The CDR3 DNA reads as TGTGCCAGCGTCCTAGCGGGGACTTACAATGAGCAGTTCTTC.

The chain couples TRBV28 to TRBJ1-1, with D possibly TRBD1 on 5 matching bases. CDR1 is MDHEN, CDR2 SYDVKM, per germline. Trimming took 3 bases from V and 13 from J, leaving 18 bases between them. The CDR3 consists of 13 residues. CDR3 in amino acids: CASSLQGKFGDFF. CDR3 bases: TGTGCCAGCAGTTTGCAGGGTAAATTTGGGGATTTCTTT.